What follows is one T cell receptor (beta chain) and its context. Its specificity is unknown. This beta chain lies outside the target of a library built for alpha chains; its clone size means little. This entry comes from a study of spatial heterogeneity in lung cancer. Study details: Sequenced follow-up PBMC samples came a median of around 2 years after resection, where available.

The study tagged each TCR cDNA molecule with a unique molecular identifier. TCRdb redid the calling of the 5' RACE reads with MiXCR, one entry per CDR3 protein. The data contain under 1,500 distinct CDR3 sequences, 56% of them singletons. The germline V and J ends were trimmed by 0 bases and 0 bases, with 5 bases remaining between them. The germline V gene encodes CDR1 SGDLS and CDR2 YYNGEE. There are 14 residues in the CDR3. Time point of the sample: blood at routine non-recurrence follow-up after resection. TCRs were sequenced from unsorted whole RNA of tumor, nontumor lung or PBMC. Study-level points and caveats: Blood showed ubiquitous tumor TCRs more often at resection than at routine follow-up.

The genes are TRBV9 and TRBJ2-3; a weak D match, TRBD2 (5 bases). This receptor was identified in a female donor with early-stage non-small cell lung cancer. The sequences come from PBMCs, collected at follow-up. The chain's CDR3 is CASSVGGSTDTQYF. As DNA, the CDR3 is TGTGCCAGCAGCGTAGGAGGGAGCACAGATACGCAGTATTTT.